A single sample gave rise to the 31 T cell receptor beta chains below, sequenced in a study of T cell changes during pregnancy in multiple sclerosis. The data were produced by immunoSEQ multiplex PCR, yet TCRdb's version contains in-frame clones alone and is incomplete. The sample carries over 70,000 clones, 94% recorded once. The material sequenced was peripheral blood, taken in the third trimester of pregnancy. The receptors shown here come from a female donor with multiple sclerosis, enrolled in a pregnancy study.

This clone was recorded a few times. The rearrangement uses TRBV9 and TRBJ2-2; no reliable D call. CDR3 length: 13 residues. Germline CDR1 and CDR2: SGDLS and YYNGEE. V was trimmed by 4 bases and J by 4 bases, leaving 8 bases between them. The CDR3 DNA sequence: TGTGCCAGCAGCATGACGGGCACCGGGGAGCTGTTTTTT. This codes for CASSMTGTGELFF.

CDR3 in amino acids: CASSFGDSPYEQYF. The CDR3, as DNA: TGTGCCAGCAGTTTCGGGGACTCCCCCTACGAGCAGTACTTC. The chain joins TRBV28 to TRBJ2-7; D perhaps matches TRBD2 (6 bases). The CDR3 extends over 14 amino acids. CDR1 and CDR2 from the germline V gene are MDHEN and SYDVKM. Trimming left V 3 bases short and J 2 bases short, with 11 bases between.

V and J are TRBV19 and TRBJ2-7, with D maybe TRBD2 (6 bases). Germline V lookup: CDR1 LNHDA, CDR2 SQIVND (reference sequence). The CDR3 length is 15 residues. V gave up 9 bases and J gave up 0 bases, with 18 bases separating them. This CDR3 is CASQFSRGGSYEQYF. The CDR3 DNA sequence: TGTGCCAGCCAATTTTCTAGGGGAGGCTCCTACGAGCAGTACTTC.

The chain links TRBV18 to TRBJ2-1; TRBD2 agrees at 10 bases. CDR3 length equals 15 residues. J gave up 14 bases and V 4 bases, and 14 bases lay outside the gene matches. Per the germline V gene, CDR1 is KGHSH and CDR2 is LQKENI. This CDR3 reads CASSLLGTSVGMEFF. DNA for the CDR3: TGTGCCAGCTCACTACTGGGGACTAGCGTGGGAATGGAGTTCTTC.

This chain's CDR3 is CASRSGQGSAEAFF. DNA for the CDR3: TGTGCCAGCAGGTCGGGACAGGGTTCGGCTGAAGCTTTCTTT. The gene calls are TRBV6-5 and TRBJ1-1; TRBD1 matches at 9 bases. Germline trimming cut 6 bases from V and 6 bases from J; bases unmatched to any gene: 8. This CDR3 region has 14 residues. Germline values: CDR1 MNHEY, CDR2 SVGAGI.

This clone was seen just once. This rearrangement joins TRBV18 to TRBJ2-1, with no clear D. This CDR3 spans 14 amino acids. Germline CDR1 is KGHSH and CDR2 is LQKENI. Trimming shortened V by 1 base and J by 0 bases, and 4 bases separated the two germline ends. The chain's CDR3 is CASSPLRSYNEQFF. The CDR3 DNA reads TGTGCCAGCTCACCACTGCGCTCCTACAATGAGCAGTTCTTC. The complete variable domain, with remaining parts taken from reference TRBV18 and TRBJ2-1, reads NAGVMQNPRHLVRRRGQEARLRCSPMKGHSHVYWYRQLPEEGLKFMVYLQKENIIDESGMPKERFSAEFPKEGPSILRIQQVVRGDSAAYFCASSPLRSYNEQFFGPGTRLTVL.

The rearrangement uses TRBV6-1 and TRBJ1-2; tentatively, D is TRBD1 (6 bases). Trimming removed 6 bases at V and 1 base at J, with 12 bases between. This CDR3 is 14 amino acids long. The germline V gene encodes CDR1 MNHNS and CDR2 SASEGT. CDR3 loop: CASSPDSFNYGYTF. In DNA form, the CDR3 reads TGTGCCAGCAGCCCGGACAGCTTTAACTATGGCTACACCTTC.

This chain links TRBV9 with TRBJ2-2, with 7 bases that match TRBD2. The CDR3 sequence is 14 residues long. Germline V gene sequence: CDR1 SGDLS, CDR2 YYNGEE. V lost 4 bases, J lost 7 bases, and 7 bases stayed unmatched. The CDR3 reads CASSLTSADGELFF. In DNA form, the CDR3 reads TGTGCCAGCAGCCTCACTAGCGCTGACGGGGAGCTGTTTTTT. The variable domain in full, completed from reference TRBV9 and TRBJ2-2, reads DSGVTQTPKHLITATGQRVTLRCSPRSGDLSVYWYQQSLDQGLQFLIQYYNGEERAKGNILERFSAQQFPDLHSELNLSSLELGDSALYFCASSLTSADGELFFGEGSRLTVL.

This clone was recorded once. The chain combines TRBV19 with TRBJ2-5; possible D gene TRBD2, 6 bases. Trimming cost V 3 bases and J 9 bases, with 17 bases left between them. The length of the CDR3 is 14 residues. In germline, CDR1 is LNHDA, CDR2 SQIVND (reference sequence). In DNA, the CDR3 is TGTGCCAGTAGTATGGGGACCCATAGCGGTTCCCAGTACTTC. Protein product: CASSMGTHSGSQYF. The variable domain in full, with the rest retrieved from reference TRBV19 and TRBJ2-5, is DGGITQSPKYLFRKEGQNVTLSCEQNLNHDAMYWYRQDPGQGLRLIYYSQIVNDFQKGDIAEGYSVSREKKESFPLTVTSAQKNPTAFYLCASSMGTHSGSQYFGPGTRLLVL.

The chain employs TRBV9 and TRBJ2-3; D is unresolved. CDR3 length equals 14 residues. From germline, CDR1 is SGDLS and CDR2 YYNGEE. V shed 0 bases and J shed 8 bases, with 13 bases lying between them. The CDR3 reads CASSVGRKMSTQYF. DNA for the CDR3: TGTGCCAGCAGCGTAGGGCGGAAAATGAGTACGCAGTATTTT.

The CDR3 DNA reads TGTGCCATCAGTGATAACAGGGGGCAGACTGAAGCTTTCTTT. The encoded protein is CAISDNRGQTEAFF. This chain joins TRBV10-3 and TRBJ1-1, with TRBD1 matching over 9 bases. The CDR3 consists of 14 residues. Looked up from germline, CDR1 is ENHRY and CDR2 is SYGVKD. V shed 3 bases and J 5 bases; nucleotides not matched to a gene: 4.

The chain joins TRBV15 to TRBJ2-5; 12 nucleotides align to TRBD2. V trimming: 1 base; J trimming: 5 bases; junction bases outside the gene matches: 8. Germline V gene lookup returns CDR1 LNHNV and CDR2 YYDKDF (reference sequence). The CDR3 is made up of 17 amino acids. CDR3 in DNA: TGTGCCACCAGCAGAGTTCTCCTAGCGGGAGGGGGGGAGACCCAGTACTTC. Translating gives CATSRVLLAGGGETQYF.

The chain joins TRBV19 to TRBJ1-5; maybe TRBD1 (5 bases). CDR3 length: 15 amino acids. V lost 3 bases, J lost 2 bases, and 11 bases lay in between. CDR1 is LNHDA and CDR2 is SQIVND in the germline V gene (reference sequence). This CDR3 reads CASSIEGAGNQPQHF. The CDR3 DNA reads as TGTGCCAGTAGTATTGAAGGGGCGGGCAATCAGCCCCAGCATTTT.

This clone was seen once. The chain joins TRBV18 to TRBJ2-7; 9 bases are shared with TRBD2. Germline CDR1 is KGHSH and CDR2 is LQKENI. This CDR3 has 15 amino acids. V shed 3 bases and J 2 bases; nucleotides not matched to a gene: 5. This chain's CDR3 is CASSPEAGGPYEQYF. The DNA of the CDR3 is TGTGCCAGCTCACCCGAAGCGGGAGGTCCCTACGAGCAGTACTTC.

This clone was recorded once. This chain connects TRBV28 to TRBJ2-3, with 7 bases matching TRBD2. Germline CDR1 and CDR2: MDHEN and SYDVKM. The CDR3 spans 16 residues. With 5 bases clipped from V and 0 bases from J, the junction kept 8 bases outside the gene matches. CDR3 bases: TGTGCCAGCAGTCCTCCAGGACTAGTCAGCACAGATACGCAGTATTTT. This gives the protein CASSPPGLVSTDTQYF.

This clone showed up just a few times. This chain connects TRBV6-5 to TRBJ1-2, with 7 bases fitting TRBD1. Germline-derived CDR1 and CDR2 are MNHEY and SVGAGI. The CDR3 consists of 15 residues. V trimming: 6 bases; J trimming: 4 bases; junction bases outside the gene matches: 11. The DNA for the CDR3 is TGTGCCAGCAGCGCGCCAGACAGGGTTGGCTATGGCTACACCTTC. It codes for CASSAPDRVGYGYTF.

The V call is TRBV29-1, the J call TRBJ1-1; a weak D match, TRBD1 (5 bases). The CDR3 has 15 amino acids. The germline gives CDR1 SQVTM, CDR2 ANQGSEA. V was clipped by 4 bases and J by 0 bases, with 15 bases between them. The CDR3 is CSVGGGSHMNTEAFF. The CDR3 region has the DNA TGCAGCGTTGGGGGGGGGAGTCATATGAACACTGAAGCTTTCTTT.

V usage is TRBV7-9 and J usage is TRBJ2-1, with 7 bases lining up with TRBD1. The CDR3 covers 17 residues. V shed 5 bases, J shed 4 bases, and the junction held 14 bases outside the gene matches. Germline loops: CDR1 SEHNR, CDR2 FQNEAQ (reference sequence). Written as DNA, the CDR3 is TGTGCCAGCAGCCCCCCACTCTTAAGACAGGGATACAATGAGCAGTTCTTC. Translation: CASSPPLLRQGYNEQFF.

V usage is TRBV7-9 and J usage is TRBJ2-7, with a possible D match to TRBD1 (6 bases). Trimming left V 5 bases short and J 5 bases short, with 19 bases between. This CDR3 comprises 15 residues. Germline-derived CDR1 and CDR2 are SEHNR and FQNEAQ (reference sequence). For the CDR3, the DNA is TGTGCCAGCAGCAAAGGTCTACAGGGTTCTGACGAGCAGTACTTC. It translates to CASSKGLQGSDEQYF.

The chain carries TRBV28 and TRBJ2-7; a weak D match, TRBD2 (5 bases). Looked up from germline, CDR1 is MDHEN and CDR2 is SYDVKM. The CDR3 runs to 13 residues. Trimming removed 3 bases from V and 3 bases from J, with 9 bases in between. As DNA, the CDR3 is TGTGCCAGCAGTTTGAGGGTTAGCTACGAGCAGTACTTC. Its protein is CASSLRVSYEQYF.

This clone was recorded only once. V and J are TRBV5-1 and TRBJ2-7; TRBD1 aligns across 8 bases. This CDR3 has 16 residues. V was clipped by 4 bases and J by 4 bases; unmatched bases: 13. CDR1 SGHRS and CDR2 YFSETQ come from the germline V gene. CDR3 residues: CASSLDRGLPSYEQYF. DNA of the CDR3: TGCGCCAGCAGCCTCGACAGGGGCCTGCCCTCTTACGAGCAGTACTTC.

V usage is TRBV14 and J usage is TRBJ2-7; 7 bases line up with TRBD1. The trim removed 0 bases at V and 4 bases at J, leaving 6 bases unmatched. There are 15 residues in the CDR3. Germline CDR1 reads SGHDN; CDR2 reads FVKESK. CDR3 residues: CASSQDVGQMYEQYF. The CDR3 DNA follows: TGTGCCAGCAGCCAAGATGTGGGACAGATGTACGAGCAGTACTTC.

This chain joins TRBV7-2 and TRBJ2-1; maybe TRBD2 (7 bases). CDR1 and CDR2 from the germline V gene are SGHTA and FQGNSA. The CDR3 is 15 amino acids. Trimming stripped 6 bases from V and 8 bases from J, with 20 bases between. The CDR3 DNA follows: TGTGCCAGCAGAAAGGGGGGGAGGGCCGTCGATGAGCAGTTCTTC. Encoded protein: CASRKGGRAVDEQFF. The whole variable domain, filled in from reference TRBV7-2 and TRBJ2-1, reads GAGVSQSPSNKVTEKGKDVELRCDPISGHTALYWYRQSLGQGLEFLIYFQGNSAPDKSGLPSDRFSAERTGGSVSTLTIQRTQQEDSAVYLCASRKGGRAVDEQFFGPGTRLTVL.

This chain uses TRBV4-2 with TRBJ1-1; 8 bases map to TRBD1. CDR1 and CDR2 from the germline V gene are LGHNA and YNFKEQ. V lost 3 bases and J lost 6; bases outside the gene matches: 9. The CDR3 is made up of 15 amino acids. The CDR3 DNA reads TGTGCCAGCAGCCAGGTTACAGGGGGTCGGCCTGAAGCTTTCTTT. Translated: CASSQVTGGRPEAFF.

This sequence joins TRBV7-2 and TRBJ2-7, with 12 bases aligning to TRBD2. In germline, CDR1 is SGHTA, CDR2 FQGNSA. V gave up 4 bases and J gave up 6 bases; unmatched junction bases: 7. This CDR3 is built from 15 residues. CDR3 protein: CASSSSGTSGPEQYF. The CDR3 nucleotides read TGTGCCAGCAGCTCCTCCGGGACTAGCGGGCCCGAGCAGTACTTC.

The V and J genes are TRBV6-1 and TRBJ2-2; TRBD1 agrees at 10 bases. Germline V CDR1 and CDR2: MNHNS, SASEGT. CDR3 length equals 17 residues. Trimming took 4 bases from V and 0 from J; bases not matched to a gene: 5. This CDR3 is CASSGTGGPSNTGELFF. CDR3 in DNA: TGTGCCAGCAGTGGGACAGGGGGTCCGTCGAACACCGGGGAGCTGTTTTTT.

The V call is TRBV18, the J call TRBJ1-5; 7 bases map to TRBD1. The CDR3 loop spans 15 amino acids. CDR1 and CDR2 (germline): KGHSH, LQKENI. The trim removed 3 bases at V and 5 bases at J, leaving 7 bases unmatched. CDR3 DNA: TGTGCCAGCTCACCGACAGGGTCGCAAGATCAGCCCCAGCATTTT. Its protein is CASSPTGSQDQPQHF.

V usage is TRBV5-4 and J usage is TRBJ2-7; possibly TRBD1 for D (6 bases). Trimming stripped 2 bases from V and 3 bases from J, with 12 bases between. The CDR3 contains 14 residues. CDR1 is SGHNT, CDR2 YYREEE, per germline (reference sequence). CDR3 region: CASSFRDTDYEQYF. In nucleotides, the CDR3 is TGTGCCAGCAGCTTCCGGGACACCGACTACGAGCAGTACTTC.

The chain joins TRBV28 to TRBJ1-2, with D perhaps matching TRBD1 (6 bases). Looked up from germline, CDR1 is MDHEN and CDR2 is SYDVKM. V was clipped by 3 bases and J by 4 bases, with 12 bases between them. The CDR3 covers 14 residues. The CDR3 loop is CASSFSRQVYGYTF. In DNA form, the CDR3 reads TGTGCCAGCAGTTTTTCTCGACAGGTCTATGGCTACACCTTC.

The gene calls are TRBV2 and TRBJ2-1, with TRBD1 matching over 8 bases. The CDR3 loop spans 15 amino acids. V lost 5 bases to trimming and J lost 1 base; unmatched junction nucleotides: 4. The germline V gene has CDR1 SNHLY and CDR2 FYNNEI. The CDR3 protein is CASSSGGWSYNEQFF. The DNA for the CDR3 is TGTGCCAGCAGTTCAGGGGGCTGGTCCTACAATGAGCAGTTCTTC.

Turning to this clone: This specimen includes other DNA sequences encoding the same CDR3. The gene calls are TRBV5-4 and TRBJ2-7; 7 positions agree with TRBD1. Trimming took 4 bases from V and 2 from J; bases not matched to a gene: 6. Germline V CDR1 and CDR2: SGHNT, YYREEE (reference sequence). This CDR3 comprises 14 residues. As DNA, the CDR3 is TGTGCCAGCAGCGCCGGGACAGCCCCCTACGAGCAGTACTTC. It encodes CASSAGTAPYEQYF.